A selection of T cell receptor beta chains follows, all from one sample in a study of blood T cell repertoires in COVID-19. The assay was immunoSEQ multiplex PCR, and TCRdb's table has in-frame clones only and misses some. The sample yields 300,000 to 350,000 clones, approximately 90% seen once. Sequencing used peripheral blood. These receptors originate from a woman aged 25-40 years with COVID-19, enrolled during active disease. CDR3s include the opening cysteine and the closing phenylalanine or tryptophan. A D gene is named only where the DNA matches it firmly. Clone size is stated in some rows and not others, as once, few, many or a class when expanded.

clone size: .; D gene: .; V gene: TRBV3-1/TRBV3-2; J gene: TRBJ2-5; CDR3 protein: CASSLAEETQYF; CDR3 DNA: TGTGCCAGCAGCCTAGCGGAAGAGACCCAGTACTTC
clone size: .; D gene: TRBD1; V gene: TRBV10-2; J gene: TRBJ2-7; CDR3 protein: CASSEFRTGGGEQYF; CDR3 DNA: TGCGCCAGCAGTGAGTTTCGGACAGGGGGCGGCGAGCAGTACTTC
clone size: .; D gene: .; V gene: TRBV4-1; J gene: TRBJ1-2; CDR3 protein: CASSQGGQGNYGYTF; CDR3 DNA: TGCGCCAGCAGCCAAGGTGGCCAGGGTAACTATGGCTACACCTTC
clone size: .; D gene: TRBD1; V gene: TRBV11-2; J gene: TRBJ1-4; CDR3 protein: CASSLTGGLNEKLFF; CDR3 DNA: TGTGCCAGCAGCCTTACAGGGGGCCTTAATGAAAAACTGTTTTTT
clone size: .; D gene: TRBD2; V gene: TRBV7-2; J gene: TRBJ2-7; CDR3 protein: CASSHGDYYEQYF; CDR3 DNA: TGTGCCAGCAGCCATGGGGACTACTACGAGCAGTACTTC
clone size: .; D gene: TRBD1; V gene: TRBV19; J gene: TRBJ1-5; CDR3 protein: CASSETGVQPQHF; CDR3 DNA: TGTGCCAGTAGTGAGACAGGGGTTCAGCCCCAGCATTTT
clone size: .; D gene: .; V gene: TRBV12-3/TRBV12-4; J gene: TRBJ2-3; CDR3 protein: CASSLQEADTQYF; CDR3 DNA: TGTGCCAGCAGCCTCCAAGAGGCAGATACGCAGTATTTT
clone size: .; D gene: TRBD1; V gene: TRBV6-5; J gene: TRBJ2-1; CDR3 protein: CASTGQGTDEQFF; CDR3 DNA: TGTGCCAGCACCGGACAGGGGACCGATGAGCAGTTCTTC
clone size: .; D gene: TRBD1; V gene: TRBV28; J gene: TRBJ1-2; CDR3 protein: CASRTGQGGYTF; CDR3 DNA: TGTGCCAGCAGGACCGGACAGGGCGGCTACACCTTC
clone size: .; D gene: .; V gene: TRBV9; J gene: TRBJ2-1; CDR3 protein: CASSVATGRRSSDEQFF; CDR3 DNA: TGTGCCAGCAGCGTAGCTACGGGGAGGCGTTCCTCGGATGAGCAGTTCTTC
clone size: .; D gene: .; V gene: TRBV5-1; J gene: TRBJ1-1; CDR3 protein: CASRVSVNTEAFF; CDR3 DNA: TGCGCCAGCAGGGTTTCAGTGAACACTGAAGCTTTCTTT
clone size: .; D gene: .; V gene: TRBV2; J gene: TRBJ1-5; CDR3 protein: CASSADSNQPQHF; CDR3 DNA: TGTGCCAGCAGTGCAGATAGCAATCAGCCCCAGCATTTT
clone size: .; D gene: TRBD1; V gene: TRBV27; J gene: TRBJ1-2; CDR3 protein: CASSAWTGRRGYTF; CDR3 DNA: TGTGCCAGCAGCGCCTGGACAGGGCGTAGGGGCTACACCTTC
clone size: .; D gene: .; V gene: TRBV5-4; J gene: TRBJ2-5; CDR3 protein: CASSVTGVVTQYF; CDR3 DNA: TGTGCCAGCAGCGTGACGGGGGTGGTGACCCAGTACTTC
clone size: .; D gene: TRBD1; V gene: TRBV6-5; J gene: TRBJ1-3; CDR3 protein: CASGQGEYRNTIYF; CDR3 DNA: TGTGCCAGCGGACAGGGGGAGTATAGAAACACCATATATTTT
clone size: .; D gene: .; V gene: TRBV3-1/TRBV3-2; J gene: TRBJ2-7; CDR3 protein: CASSKRAANYEQYF; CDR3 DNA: TGTGCCAGCAGCAAGCGGGCGGCTAACTACGAGCAGTACTTC
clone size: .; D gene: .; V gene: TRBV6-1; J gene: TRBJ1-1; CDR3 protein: CASGGGAPEAFF; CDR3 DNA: TGTGCCAGCGGGGGGGGCGCCCCTGAAGCTTTCTTT
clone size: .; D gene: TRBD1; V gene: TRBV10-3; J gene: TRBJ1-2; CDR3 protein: CAIGFGTGDGYTF; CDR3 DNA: TGTGCCATCGGTTTCGGGACAGGGGATGGCTACACCTTC
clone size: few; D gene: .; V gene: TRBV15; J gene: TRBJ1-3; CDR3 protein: CATSRDYPDKGNTIYF; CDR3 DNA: TGTGCCACCAGCAGAGACTACCCCGACAAGGGAAACACCATATATTTT
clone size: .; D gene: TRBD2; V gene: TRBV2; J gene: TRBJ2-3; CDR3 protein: CASGSSGRRDTQYF; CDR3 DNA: TGTGCCAGCGGATCTAGCGGGAGAAGAGATACGCAGTATTTT
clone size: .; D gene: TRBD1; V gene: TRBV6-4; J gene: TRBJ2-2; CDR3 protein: CATAQGENTGELFF; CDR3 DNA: TGTGCCACCGCCCAGGGGGAGAACACCGGGGAGCTGTTTTTT
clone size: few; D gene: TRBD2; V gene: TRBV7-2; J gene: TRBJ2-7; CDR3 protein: CASSLAGGYYEQYF; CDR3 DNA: TGTGCCAGCAGTCTAGCGGGAGGGTACTACGAGCAGTACTTC
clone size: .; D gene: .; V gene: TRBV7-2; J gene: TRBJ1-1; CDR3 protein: CASSLGGQVTEAFF; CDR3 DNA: TGTGCCAGCAGCTTAGGGGGGCAGGTTACTGAAGCTTTCTTT
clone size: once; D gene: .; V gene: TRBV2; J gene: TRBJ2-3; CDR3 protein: CASSLRSGQYTDTQYF; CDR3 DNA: TGTGCCAGCAGTCTCCGCTCGGGACAATACACAGATACGCAGTATTTT
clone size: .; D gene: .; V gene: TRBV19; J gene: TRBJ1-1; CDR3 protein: CASSTHGGDTEAFF; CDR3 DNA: TGTGCCAGTAGTACCCACGGGGGGGACACTGAAGCTTTCTTT
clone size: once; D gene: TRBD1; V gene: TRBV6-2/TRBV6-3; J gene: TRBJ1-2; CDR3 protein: CASSYGFWTGGGRDYGYTF; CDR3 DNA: TGTGCCAGCAGTTACGGTTTCTGGACAGGGGGCGGACGGGACTATGGCTACACCTTC
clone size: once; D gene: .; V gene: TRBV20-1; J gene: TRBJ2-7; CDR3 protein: CSASGGGVLGYEQYF; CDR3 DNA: TGCAGTGCTAGTGGGGGCGGGGTACTGGGCTACGAGCAGTACTTC
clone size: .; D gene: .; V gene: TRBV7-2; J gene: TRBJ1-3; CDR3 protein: CASGRGNSGNTIYF; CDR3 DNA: TGTGCCAGCGGGAGGGGCAACTCTGGAAACACCATATATTTT
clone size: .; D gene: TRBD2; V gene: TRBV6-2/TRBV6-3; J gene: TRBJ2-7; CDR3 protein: CASSYSPIGLAVLGTYEQYF; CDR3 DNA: TGTGCCAGCAGTTACTCGCCAATCGGCCTAGCGGTTTTGGGTACCTACGAGCAGTACTTC
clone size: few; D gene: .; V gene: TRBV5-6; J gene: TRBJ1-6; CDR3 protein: CASSLRRAYNSPLHF; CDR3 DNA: TGTGCCAGCAGCTTGCGCAGGGCCTATAATTCACCCCTCCACTTT
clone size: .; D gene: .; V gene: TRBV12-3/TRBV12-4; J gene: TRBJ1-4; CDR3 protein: CASSSPREEKLFF; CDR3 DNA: TGTGCCAGCAGTTCTCCCCGGGAAGAAAAACTGTTTTTT